Listed below are T cell receptor beta chains from one sample, sequenced in a study of cytomegalovirus exposure and HLA in healthy donors. Clones were sequenced by immunoSEQ multiplex PCR, and TCRdb holds only the in-frame ones, with some missing. The data contain more than 150,000 clones, about four fifths of them singletons. Sequenced sample: PBMCs. All receptors derive from a boy between 5 and 17 years old in good health and CMV-seronegative. CDR3s include the opening cysteine and the closing phenylalanine or tryptophan. D genes are given only for firm matches. Clone size is not always given. Where it is, it says once, few, many or a class for expanded clones.

few,NA,TRBV4-1,12,TRBJ1-1,CASSPGSNEAFF,TGCGCCAGCAGCCCAGGGTCCAATGAAGCTTTCTTT
once,NA,TRBV5-1,16,TRBJ1-1,CASSLALGQANTEAFF,TGCGCCAGCAGCTTGGCATTGGGGCAGGCAAACACTGAAGCTTTCTTT
NA,TRBD1,TRBV23-1,17,TRBJ1-5,CASSQSTGGPTNQPQHF,TGCGCCAGCAGTCAATCAACAGGGGGCCCAACCAATCAGCCCCAGCATTTT
NA,NA,TRBV9,14,TRBJ1-1,CASSPGGSGTEAFF,TGTGCCAGCAGCCCCGGCGGGTCTGGGACTGAAGCTTTCTTT
NA,TRBD1,TRBV30,16,TRBJ2-2,CAWSARGQFTVGELFF,TGTGCCTGGAGTGCCCGGGGACAGTTTACCGTCGGGGAGCTGTTTTTT
few,NA,TRBV11-2,16,TRBJ1-1,CASSLVLGGGHTEAFF,TGTGCCAGCAGCCTAGTCCTAGGGGGGGGTCACACTGAAGCTTTCTTT
NA,TRBD1,TRBV4-1,19,TRBJ1-6,CASSGTGDYRSSYNSPLHF,TGCGCCAGCAGCGGGACAGGGGACTATAGGAGCTCCTATAATTCACCCCTCCACTTT
NA,NA,TRBV30,12,TRBJ1-2,CALVGSSYGYTF,TGTGCCCTGGTGGGGAGTTCCTATGGCTACACCTTC
NA,NA,TRBV19,15,TRBJ1-3,CASSSGMRTGNTIYF,TGTGCCAGTAGTTCAGGGATGCGAACTGGAAACACCATATATTTT
NA,NA,TRBV27,14,TRBJ2-1,CASSPIYTFNEQFF,TGTGCCAGCAGCCCAATATACACGTTTAATGAGCAGTTCTTC
NA,TRBD1,TRBV29-1,8,TRBJ1-4,CSLRDRVF,TGCAGCCTCCGGGACAGGGTTTTT
NA,NA,TRBV10-2,15,TRBJ1-2,CASSISGSGGDGYTF,TGCGCCAGCAGTATATCGGGGTCGGGGGGAGACGGCTACACCTTC
few,TRBD1,TRBV6-1,16,TRBJ1-2,CASSEALRGRNYGYTF,TGTGCCAGCAGTGAAGCGCTAAGGGGGCGCAACTATGGCTACACCTTC
NA,NA,TRBV27,14,TRBJ1-1,CASSAQGLNTEAFF,TGTGCCAGCAGTGCACAGGGTCTGAACACTGAAGCTTTCTTT
NA,TRBD2,TRBV5-5,14,TRBJ2-3,CASSKGLAMDTQYF,TGTGCCAGCAGCAAGGGACTAGCGATGGATACGCAGTATTTT
NA,NA,TRBV30,14,TRBJ2-1,CAWRGLSSYNEQFF,TGTGCCTGGAGAGGACTCAGCTCCTACAATGAGCAGTTCTTC
NA,NA,TRBV5-4,15,TRBJ2-5,CASSLVAAGAETQYF,TGTGCCAGCAGCTTGGTGGCGGCAGGGGCGGAGACCCAGTACTTC
NA,NA,TRBV30,16,TRBJ1-1,CAWKGGRGAMNTEAFF,TGTGCCTGGAAAGGAGGCCGGGGAGCTATGAACACTGAAGCTTTCTTT
few,NA,TRBV6-1,14,TRBJ1-1,CASSEWVEDTEAFF,TGTGCCAGCAGTGAATGGGTCGAGGACACTGAAGCTTTCTTT
NA,NA,TRBV7-2,14,TRBJ2-1,CASSLRRGYNEQFF,TGTGCCAGCAGCTTAAGACGGGGGTACAATGAGCAGTTCTTC
once,TRBD1,TRBV5-1,15,TRBJ2-3,CASSWGTGYTDTQYF,TGCGCCAGCAGCTGGGGGACAGGTTACACAGATACGCAGTATTTT
NA,TRBD1,TRBV5-1,15,TRBJ1-2,CASSPGQVKNYGYTF,TGCGCCAGCAGCCCAGGACAGGTGAAGAACTATGGCTACACCTTC
NA,NA,TRBV13,13,TRBJ1-1,CASILTGNTEAFF,TGTGCCAGCATTCTGACAGGGAACACTGAAGCTTTCTTT
NA,NA,TRBV19,15,TRBJ2-3,CASSSTGYGTDTQYF,TGTGCCAGTAGTAGTACGGGATATGGCACAGATACGCAGTATTTT
few,NA,TRBV5-6,15,TRBJ1-1,CASSLGARKNTEAFF,TGTGCCAGCAGCTTGGGTGCCAGGAAGAACACTGAAGCTTTCTTT
few,NA,TRBV7-2,15,TRBJ2-7,CASSLEGGSSYEQYF,TGTGCCAGCAGCTTAGAGGGGGGGAGCTCCTACGAGCAGTACTTC
NA,NA,TRBV13,14,TRBJ2-7,CASSFVSVPYEQYF,TGTGCCAGCAGCTTTGTAAGCGTACCCTACGAGCAGTACTTC
NA,NA,TRBV19,13,TRBJ2-1,CASRGSSYNEQFF,TGTGCCAGTAGAGGGAGCTCCTACAATGAGCAGTTCTTC
once,NA,TRBV6-5,15,TRBJ2-2,CASSLWQGNTGELFF,TGTGCCAGCAGTTTGTGGCAGGGTAACACCGGGGAGCTGTTTTTT
NA,NA,TRBV28,12,TRBJ1-2,CASTAENYGYTF,TGTGCCAGCACGGCGGAAAACTATGGCTACACCTTC
NA,TRBD2,TRBV7-9,16,TRBJ2-7,CASSPPAGGPFYEQYF,TGTGCCAGCAGCCCCCCCGCGGGGGGGCCGTTTTACGAGCAGTACTTC
NA,TRBD2,TRBV27,15,TRBJ2-1,CASSRLAGGPDEQFF,TGTGCCAGCAGTCGACTAGCGGGAGGCCCGGATGAGCAGTTCTTC
NA,NA,TRBV7-2,13,TRBJ1-5,CASSYQAYQPQHF,TGTGCCAGCAGCTATCAAGCATATCAGCCCCAGCATTTT
NA,TRBD1,TRBV9,16,TRBJ1-2,CASSDRQGFALGGYTF,TGTGCCAGCAGCGACCGACAGGGATTCGCTCTAGGGGGCTACACCTTC
NA,NA,TRBV27,15,TRBJ1-3,CASSFGRGRGNTIYF,TGTGCCAGCAGTTTCGGCAGGGGCCGTGGAAACACCATATATTTT
NA,TRBD1,TRBV4-1,16,TRBJ1-4,CASRIAPGGINEKLFF,TGCGCCAGCAGGATTGCTCCAGGGGGGATTAATGAAAAACTGTTTTTT
NA,TRBD2,TRBV13,14,TRBJ2-7,CASSVAGGLYEQYF,TGTGCCAGCAGCGTAGCGGGGGGGCTCTACGAGCAGTACTTC
NA,TRBD1,TRBV28,12,TRBJ1-1,CASSLTGGATFF,TGTGCCAGCAGTTTAACAGGGGGCGCGACTTTCTTT
NA,TRBD1,TRBV7-9,16,TRBJ1-1,CASSPGTGGINTEAFF,TGTGCCAGCAGCCCAGGGACAGGGGGCATTAACACTGAAGCTTTCTTT
NA,NA,TRBV6-1,15,TRBJ2-1,CASSGRDRSYNEQFF,TGTGCCAGCAGTGGGCGGGACAGATCCTACAATGAGCAGTTCTTC
NA,NA,TRBV15,13,TRBJ1-1,CATSLDYPAEAFF,TGTGCCACCAGCCTTGACTATCCGGCTGAAGCTTTCTTT
NA,NA,TRBV5-4,15,TRBJ1-6,CASSQTRDTFSPLHF,TGTGCCAGCAGTCAGACCCGGGACACCTTTTCACCCCTCCACTTT
NA,NA,TRBV9,9,TRBJ1-5,CASSSAEHF,TGTGCCAGCAGCTCGGCGGAGCATTTT
NA,TRBD2,TRBV7-6,14,TRBJ2-5,CASSSTSDQETQYF,TGTGCCAGCAGCTCTACTAGCGACCAAGAGACCCAGTACTTC
NA,NA,TRBV7-7,13,TRBJ2-3,CASSLDRTALQYF,TGTGCTAGCAGCTTAGACAGGACAGCACTGCAGTATTTT
once,NA,TRBV5-1,14,TRBJ1-1,CASSSGQLNTEAFF,TGCGCCAGCAGTTCCGGACAGCTGAACACTGAAGCTTTCTTT
NA,NA,TRBV7-9,14,TRBJ1-6,CASSFRDINSPLHF,TGTGCCAGCAGCTTCCGGGACATAAATTCACCCCTCCACTTT
NA,NA,TRBV5-6,15,TRBJ2-1,CASSTALSSYNEQFF,TGTGCCAGCAGCACCGCGCTGAGCTCCTACAATGAGCAGTTCTTC
NA,NA,TRBV30,15,TRBJ1-2,CAWQIGVGFGYGYTF,TGTGCCTGGCAGATCGGGGTGGGGTTTGGCTATGGCTACACCTTC
NA,TRBD1,TRBV5-8,14,TRBJ1-5,CASSLGTGQVPQHF,TGTGCCAGCAGCCTGGGGACAGGTCAGGTGCCCCAGCATTTT
NA,TRBD2,TRBV7-2,15,TRBJ2-2,CGLGLAGSIAGELFF,TGTGGGTTAGGACTAGCGGGAAGTATCGCCGGGGAGCTGTTTTTT